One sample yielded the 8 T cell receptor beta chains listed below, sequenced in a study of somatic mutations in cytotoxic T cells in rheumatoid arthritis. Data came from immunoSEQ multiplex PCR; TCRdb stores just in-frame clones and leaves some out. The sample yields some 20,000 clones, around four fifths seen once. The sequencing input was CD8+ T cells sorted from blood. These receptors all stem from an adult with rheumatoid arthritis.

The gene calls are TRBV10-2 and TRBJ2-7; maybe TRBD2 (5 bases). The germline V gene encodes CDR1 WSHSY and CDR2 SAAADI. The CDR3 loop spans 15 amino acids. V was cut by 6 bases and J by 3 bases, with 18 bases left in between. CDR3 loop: CASSPALAPRYEQYV. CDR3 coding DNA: TGCGCCAGCAGCCCCGCCCTAGCTCCCCGCTACGAGCAGTACGTC.

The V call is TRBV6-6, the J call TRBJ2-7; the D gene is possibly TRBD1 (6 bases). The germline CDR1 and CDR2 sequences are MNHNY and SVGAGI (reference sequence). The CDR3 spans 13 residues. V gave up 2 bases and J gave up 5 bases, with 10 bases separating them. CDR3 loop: CASSYTGRDEQYF. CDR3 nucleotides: TGTGCCAGCAGTTACACAGGGCGCGACGAGCAGTACTTC.

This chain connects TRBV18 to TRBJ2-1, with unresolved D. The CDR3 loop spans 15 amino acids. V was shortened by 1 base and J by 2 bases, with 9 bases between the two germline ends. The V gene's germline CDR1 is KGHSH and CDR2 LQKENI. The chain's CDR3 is CASSPLSIAYNEQFF. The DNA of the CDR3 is TGTGCCAGCTCACCACTGTCAATCGCCTACAATGAGCAGTTCTTC. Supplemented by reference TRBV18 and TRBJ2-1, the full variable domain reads NAGVMQNPRHLVRRRGQEARLRCSPMKGHSHVYWYRQLPEEGLKFMVYLQKENIIDESGMPKERFSAEFPKEGPSILRIQQVVRGDSAAYFCASSPLSIAYNEQFFGPGTRLTVL.

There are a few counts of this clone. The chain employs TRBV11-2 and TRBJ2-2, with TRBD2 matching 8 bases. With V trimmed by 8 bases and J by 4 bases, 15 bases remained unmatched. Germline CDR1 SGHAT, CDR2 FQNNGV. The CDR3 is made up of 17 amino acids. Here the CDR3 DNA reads TGTGCCAGCCCAGGGTACCATTTCGGGAGGGCCACCGGGGAGCTGTTTTTT. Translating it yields CASPGYHFGRATGELFF.

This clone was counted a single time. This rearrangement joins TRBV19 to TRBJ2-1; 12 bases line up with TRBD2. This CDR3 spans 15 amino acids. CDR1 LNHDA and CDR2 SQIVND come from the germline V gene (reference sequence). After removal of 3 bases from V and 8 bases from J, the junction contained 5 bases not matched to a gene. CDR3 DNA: TGTGCCAGTAGTATCTCTTGGACTAGCGGGGATGAGCAGTTCTTC. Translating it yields CASSISWTSGDEQFF. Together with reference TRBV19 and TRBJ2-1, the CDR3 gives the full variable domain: DGGITQSPKYLFRKEGQNVTLSCEQNLNHDAMYWYRQDPGQGLRLIYYSQIVNDFQKGDIAEGYSVSREKKESFPLTVTSAQKNPTAFYLCASSISWTSGDEQFFGPGTRLTVL.

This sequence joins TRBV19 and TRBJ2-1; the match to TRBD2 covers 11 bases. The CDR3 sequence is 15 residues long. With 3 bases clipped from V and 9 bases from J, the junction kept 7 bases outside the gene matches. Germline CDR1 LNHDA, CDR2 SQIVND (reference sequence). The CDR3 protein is CASSIIAGGGVEQFF. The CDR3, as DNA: TGTGCCAGTAGTATCATAGCGGGAGGGGGGGTTGAGCAGTTCTTC.

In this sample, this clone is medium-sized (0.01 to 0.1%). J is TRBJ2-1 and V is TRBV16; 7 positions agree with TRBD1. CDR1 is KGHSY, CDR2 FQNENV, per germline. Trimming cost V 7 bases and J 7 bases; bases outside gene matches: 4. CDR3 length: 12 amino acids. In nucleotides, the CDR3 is TGTGCCAGCAATGAGGGGGCGAATGAGCAGTTCTTC. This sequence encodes CASNEGANEQFF.

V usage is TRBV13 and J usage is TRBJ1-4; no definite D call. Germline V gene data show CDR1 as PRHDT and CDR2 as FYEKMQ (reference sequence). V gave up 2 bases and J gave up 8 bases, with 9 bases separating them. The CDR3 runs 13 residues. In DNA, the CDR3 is TGTGCCAGCAGCTTAAACCCAGTCGAAAAACTGTTTTTT. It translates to CASSLNPVEKLFF.